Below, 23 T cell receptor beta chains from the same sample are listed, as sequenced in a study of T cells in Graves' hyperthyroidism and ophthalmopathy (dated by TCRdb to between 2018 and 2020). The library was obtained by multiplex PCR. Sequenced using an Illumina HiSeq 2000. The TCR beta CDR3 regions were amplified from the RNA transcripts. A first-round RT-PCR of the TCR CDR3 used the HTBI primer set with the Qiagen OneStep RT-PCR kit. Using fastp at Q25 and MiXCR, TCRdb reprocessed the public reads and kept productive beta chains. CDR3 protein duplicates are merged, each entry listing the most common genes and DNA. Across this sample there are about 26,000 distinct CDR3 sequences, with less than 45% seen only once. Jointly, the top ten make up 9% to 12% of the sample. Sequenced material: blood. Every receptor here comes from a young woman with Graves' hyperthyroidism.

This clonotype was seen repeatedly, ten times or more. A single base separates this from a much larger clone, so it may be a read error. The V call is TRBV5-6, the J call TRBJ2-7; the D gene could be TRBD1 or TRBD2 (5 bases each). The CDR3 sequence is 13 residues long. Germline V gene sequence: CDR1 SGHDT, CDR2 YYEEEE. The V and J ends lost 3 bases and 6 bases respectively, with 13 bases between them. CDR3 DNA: TGTGCCAGCAGCTGGGGGACGACCTGCGAGCAGTACTTC. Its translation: CASSWGTTCEQYF.

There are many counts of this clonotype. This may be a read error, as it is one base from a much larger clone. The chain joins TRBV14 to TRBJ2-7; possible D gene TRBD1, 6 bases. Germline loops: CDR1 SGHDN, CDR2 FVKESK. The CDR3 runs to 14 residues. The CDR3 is CASGQWDTTYEQYF. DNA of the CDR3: TGTGCCAGCGGCCAGTGGGACACTACCTACGAGCAGTACTTC.

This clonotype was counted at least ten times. The CDR3 region has the DNA TGTGCCAGCAGTTTGAATCAGGGGGCGCGGGAGACCCAGTACTTC. The encoded protein is CASSLNQGARETQYF. This sequence joins TRBV12-3 or TRBV12-4 and TRBJ2-5, with TRBD1 matching over 8 bases. J lost 5 bases, V lost 3 bases, and 8 bases had no gene match. CDR3 length equals 15 residues.

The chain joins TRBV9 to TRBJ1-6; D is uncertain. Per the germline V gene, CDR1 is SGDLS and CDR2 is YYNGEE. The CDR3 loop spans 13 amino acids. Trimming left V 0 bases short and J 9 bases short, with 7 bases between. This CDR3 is CASSVDQISPLHF. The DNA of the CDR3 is TGTGCCAGCAGCGTAGACCAAATTTCACCCCTCCACTTT.

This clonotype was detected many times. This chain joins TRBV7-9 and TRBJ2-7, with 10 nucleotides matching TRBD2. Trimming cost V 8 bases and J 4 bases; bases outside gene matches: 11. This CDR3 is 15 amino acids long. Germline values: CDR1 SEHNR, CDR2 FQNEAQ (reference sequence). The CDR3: CASGGAGGRSYEQYF. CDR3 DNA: TGTGCCAGCGGGGGAGCGGGAGGGCGTAGTTACGAGCAGTACTTC.

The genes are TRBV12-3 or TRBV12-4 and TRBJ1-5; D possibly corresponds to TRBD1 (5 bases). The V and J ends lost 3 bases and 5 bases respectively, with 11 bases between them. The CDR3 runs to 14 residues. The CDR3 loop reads CASSFLAGDQPQHF. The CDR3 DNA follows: TGTGCCAGCAGTTTCCTAGCGGGGGATCAGCCCCAGCATTTT.

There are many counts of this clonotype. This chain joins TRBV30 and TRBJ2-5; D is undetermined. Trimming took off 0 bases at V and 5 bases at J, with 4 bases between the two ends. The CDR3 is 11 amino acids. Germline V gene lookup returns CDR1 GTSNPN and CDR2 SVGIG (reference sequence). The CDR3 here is CAWSVGETQYF. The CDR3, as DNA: TGTGCCTGGAGTGTGGGGGAGACCCAGTACTTC.

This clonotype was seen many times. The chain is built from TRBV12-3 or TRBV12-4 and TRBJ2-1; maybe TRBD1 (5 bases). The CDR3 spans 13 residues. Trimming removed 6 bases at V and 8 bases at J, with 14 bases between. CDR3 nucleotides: TGTGCCAGCAGCCATATTGCAGGGTATGAGCAGTTCTTC. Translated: CASSHIAGYEQFF.

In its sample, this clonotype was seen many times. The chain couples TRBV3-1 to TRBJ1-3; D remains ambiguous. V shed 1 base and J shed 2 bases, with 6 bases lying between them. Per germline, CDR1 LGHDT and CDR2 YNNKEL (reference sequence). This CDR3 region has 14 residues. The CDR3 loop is CASSQGAAGNTIYF. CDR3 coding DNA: TGTGCCAGCAGCCAAGGGGCAGCTGGAAACACCATATATTTT.

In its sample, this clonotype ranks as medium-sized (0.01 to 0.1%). The CDR3 sequence is CSASRRRTGYEQYF. DNA of the CDR3: TGCAGTGCTTCAAGACGAAGGACGGGCTACGAGCAGTACTTC. The chain recombines TRBV20-1 with TRBJ2-7; D is undetermined. The CDR3 sequence is 14 residues long. Germline V gives CDR1 DFQATT, CDR2 SNEGSKA (reference sequence). V lost 5 bases and J 3 bases, leaving 17 bases between the germline ends.

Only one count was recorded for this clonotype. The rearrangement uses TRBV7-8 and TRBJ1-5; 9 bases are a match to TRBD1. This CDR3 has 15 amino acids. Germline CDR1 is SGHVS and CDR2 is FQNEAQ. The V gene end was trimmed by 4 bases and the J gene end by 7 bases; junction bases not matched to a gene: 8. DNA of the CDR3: TGTGCCAGCAGCTCAGGACAGGGGTTCGGGCAGCCCCAGCATTTT. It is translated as CASSSGQGFGQPQHF. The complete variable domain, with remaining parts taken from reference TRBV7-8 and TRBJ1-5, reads GAGVSQSPRYKVAKRGQDVALRCDPISGHVSLFWYQQALGQGPEFLTYFQNEAQLDKSGLPSDRFFAERPEGSVSTLKIQRTQQEDSAVYLCASSSGQGFGQPQHFGDGTRLSIL.

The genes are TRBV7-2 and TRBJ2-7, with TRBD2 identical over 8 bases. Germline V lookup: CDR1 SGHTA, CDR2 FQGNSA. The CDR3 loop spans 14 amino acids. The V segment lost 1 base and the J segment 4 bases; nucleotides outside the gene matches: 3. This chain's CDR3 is CASSLGGRIYEQYF. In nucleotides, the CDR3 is TGTGCCAGCAGCTTAGGCGGGAGGATTTACGAGCAGTACTTC.

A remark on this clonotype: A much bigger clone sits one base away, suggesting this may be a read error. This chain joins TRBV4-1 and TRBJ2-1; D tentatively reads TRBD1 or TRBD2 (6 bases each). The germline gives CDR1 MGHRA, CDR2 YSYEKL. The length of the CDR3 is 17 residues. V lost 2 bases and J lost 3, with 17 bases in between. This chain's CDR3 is CASSQMPAGQSYNEQFF. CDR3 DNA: TGCGCCAGCAGCCAAATGCCTGCGGGACAAAGCTACAATGAGCAGTTCTTC.

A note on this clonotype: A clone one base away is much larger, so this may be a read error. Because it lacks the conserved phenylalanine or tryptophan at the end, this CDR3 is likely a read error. The CDR3 sequence: CASSVPPGTGEMEAFC. In nucleotides, the CDR3 is TGTGCCAGCAGTGTACCTCCCGGGACAGGGGAAATGGAAGCTTTCTGT. The rearrangement uses TRBV28 and TRBJ1-1; TRBD1 agrees at 10 bases. Germline V gives CDR1 MDHEN, CDR2 SYDVKM. Germline trimming cut 5 bases from V and 8 bases from J; bases unmatched to any gene: 14. This CDR3 comprises 16 residues.

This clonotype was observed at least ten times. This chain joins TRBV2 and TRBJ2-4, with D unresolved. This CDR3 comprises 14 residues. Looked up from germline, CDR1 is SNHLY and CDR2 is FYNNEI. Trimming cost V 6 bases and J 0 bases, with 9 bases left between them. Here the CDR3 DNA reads TGTGCCAGCAGGGCCGACTTAGCCAAAAACATTCAGTACTTC. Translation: CASRADLAKNIQYF.

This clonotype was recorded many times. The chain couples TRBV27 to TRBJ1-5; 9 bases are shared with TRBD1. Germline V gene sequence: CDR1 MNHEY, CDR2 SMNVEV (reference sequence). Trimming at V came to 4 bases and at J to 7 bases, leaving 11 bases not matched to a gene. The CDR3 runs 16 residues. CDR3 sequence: CASSSFRQGGVQPQHF. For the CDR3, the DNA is TGTGCCAGCAGTTCCTTCAGACAGGGGGGCGTACAGCCCCAGCATTTT.

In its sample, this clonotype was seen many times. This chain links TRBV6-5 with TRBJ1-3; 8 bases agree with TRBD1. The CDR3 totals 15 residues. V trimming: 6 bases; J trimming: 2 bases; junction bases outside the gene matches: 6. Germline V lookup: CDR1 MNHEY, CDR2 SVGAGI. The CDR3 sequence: CASRLGQGAGNTIYF. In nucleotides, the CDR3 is TGTGCCAGCAGACTCGGACAGGGCGCTGGAAACACCATATATTTT.

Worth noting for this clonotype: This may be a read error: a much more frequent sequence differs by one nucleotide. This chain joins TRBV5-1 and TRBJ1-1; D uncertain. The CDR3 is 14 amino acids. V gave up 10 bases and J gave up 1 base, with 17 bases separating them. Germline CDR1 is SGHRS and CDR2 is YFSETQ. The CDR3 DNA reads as TGCGCCGGCCGAATAGCGGCTCCGAACACTGAAGCTTTCTTT. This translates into CAGRIAAPNTEAFF.

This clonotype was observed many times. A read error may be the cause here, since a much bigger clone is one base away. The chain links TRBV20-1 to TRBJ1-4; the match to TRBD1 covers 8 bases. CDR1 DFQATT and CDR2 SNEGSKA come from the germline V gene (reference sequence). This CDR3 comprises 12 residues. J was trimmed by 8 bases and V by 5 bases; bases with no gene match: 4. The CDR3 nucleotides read TGCAGTGCTCAGGGACAGGACGAAAAACTGTTTTTT. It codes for CSAQGQDEKLFF.

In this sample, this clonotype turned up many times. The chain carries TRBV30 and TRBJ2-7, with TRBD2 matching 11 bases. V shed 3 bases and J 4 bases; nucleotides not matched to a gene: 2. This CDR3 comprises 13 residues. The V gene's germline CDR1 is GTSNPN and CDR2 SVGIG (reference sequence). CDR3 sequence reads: CAWRSSGRYEQYF. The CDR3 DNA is TGTGCCTGGAGGTCTAGCGGGAGGTACGAGCAGTACTTC.

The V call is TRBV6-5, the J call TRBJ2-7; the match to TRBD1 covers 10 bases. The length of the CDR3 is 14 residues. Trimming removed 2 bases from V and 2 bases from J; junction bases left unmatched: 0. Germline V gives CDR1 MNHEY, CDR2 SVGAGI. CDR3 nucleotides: TGTGCCAGCAGTTACGGACAGGGGGCCTACGAGCAGTACTTC. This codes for CASSYGQGAYEQYF.

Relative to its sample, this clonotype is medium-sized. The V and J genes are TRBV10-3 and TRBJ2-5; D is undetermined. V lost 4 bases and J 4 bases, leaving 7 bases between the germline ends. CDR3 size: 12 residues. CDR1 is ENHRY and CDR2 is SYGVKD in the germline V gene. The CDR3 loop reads CAISAHAETQYF. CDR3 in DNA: TGTGCCATCAGTGCCCACGCAGAGACCCAGTACTTC.

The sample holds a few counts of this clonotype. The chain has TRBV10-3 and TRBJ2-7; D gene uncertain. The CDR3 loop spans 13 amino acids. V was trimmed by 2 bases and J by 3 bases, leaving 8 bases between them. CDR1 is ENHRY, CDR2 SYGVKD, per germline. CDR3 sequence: CAISEGFRYEQYF. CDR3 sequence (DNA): TGTGCCATCAGTGAGGGGTTCCGCTACGAGCAGTACTTC.